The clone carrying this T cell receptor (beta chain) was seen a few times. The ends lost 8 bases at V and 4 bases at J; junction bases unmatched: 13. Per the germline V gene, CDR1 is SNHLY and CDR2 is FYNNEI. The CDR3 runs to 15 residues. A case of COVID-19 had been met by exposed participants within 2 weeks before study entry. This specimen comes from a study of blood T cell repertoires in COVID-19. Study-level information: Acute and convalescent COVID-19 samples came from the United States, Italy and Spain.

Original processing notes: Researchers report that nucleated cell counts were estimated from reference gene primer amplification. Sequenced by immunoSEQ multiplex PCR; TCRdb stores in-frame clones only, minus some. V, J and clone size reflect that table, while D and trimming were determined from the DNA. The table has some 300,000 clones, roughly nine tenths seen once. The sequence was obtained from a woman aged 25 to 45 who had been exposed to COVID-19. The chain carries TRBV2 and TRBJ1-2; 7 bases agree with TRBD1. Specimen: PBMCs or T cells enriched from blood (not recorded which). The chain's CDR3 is CASSRGGQRTYGYTF. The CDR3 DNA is TGTGCCAGCTCCCGAGGGGGACAGAGGACCTATGGCTACACCTTC.